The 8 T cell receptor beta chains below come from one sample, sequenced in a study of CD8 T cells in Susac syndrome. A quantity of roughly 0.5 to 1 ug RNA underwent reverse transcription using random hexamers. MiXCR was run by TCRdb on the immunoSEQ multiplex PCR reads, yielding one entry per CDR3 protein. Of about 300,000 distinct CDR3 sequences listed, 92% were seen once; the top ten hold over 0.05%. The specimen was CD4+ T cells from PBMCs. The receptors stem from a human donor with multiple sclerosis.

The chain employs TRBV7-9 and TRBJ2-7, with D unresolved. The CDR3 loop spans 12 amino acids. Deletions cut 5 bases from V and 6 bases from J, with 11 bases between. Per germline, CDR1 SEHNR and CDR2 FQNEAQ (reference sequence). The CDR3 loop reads CASSPEWGEQYF. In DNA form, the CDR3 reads TGTGCCAGCAGCCCAGAGTGGGGCGAGCAGTACTTC.

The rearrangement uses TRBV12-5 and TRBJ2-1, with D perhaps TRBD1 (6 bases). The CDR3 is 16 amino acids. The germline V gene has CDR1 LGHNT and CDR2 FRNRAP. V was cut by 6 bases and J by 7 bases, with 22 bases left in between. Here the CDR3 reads CASGQGRLPESNEQFF. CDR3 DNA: TGTGCTAGTGGCCAGGGGCGTCTGCCAGAATCTAATGAGCAGTTCTTC. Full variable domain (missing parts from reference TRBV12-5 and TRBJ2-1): DARVTQTPRHKVTEMGQEVTMRCQPILGHNTVFWYRQTMMQGLELLAYFRNRAPLDDSGMPKDRFSAEMPDATLATLKIQPSEPRDSAVYFCASGQGRLPESNEQFFGPGTRLTVL.

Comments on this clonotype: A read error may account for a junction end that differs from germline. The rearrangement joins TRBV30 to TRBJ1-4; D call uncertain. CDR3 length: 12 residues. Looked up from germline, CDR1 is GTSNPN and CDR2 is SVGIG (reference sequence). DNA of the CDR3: TGTGCCTGGAGTGCAACTAATGAAAAACTGCTTTTT. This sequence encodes CAWSATNEKLLF.

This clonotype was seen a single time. This CDR3 is CSARQGSGYGYTF. The CDR3 DNA reads as TGCAGTGCTCGACAGGGGTCGGGCTATGGCTACACCTTC. V is TRBV20-1 and J is TRBJ1-2, with 8 bases that match TRBD1. The V gene's germline CDR1 is DFQATT and CDR2 SNEGSKA (reference sequence). V dropped 5 bases and J dropped 4; count of bases not matched to a gene: 6. This CDR3 spans 13 amino acids.

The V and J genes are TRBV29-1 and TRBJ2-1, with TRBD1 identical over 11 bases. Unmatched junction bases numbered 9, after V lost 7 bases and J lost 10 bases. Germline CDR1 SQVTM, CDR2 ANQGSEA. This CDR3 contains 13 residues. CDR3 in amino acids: CSAGQGAVGEQFF. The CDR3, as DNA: TGCAGCGCCGGACAGGGGGCGGTTGGGGAGCAGTTCTTC.

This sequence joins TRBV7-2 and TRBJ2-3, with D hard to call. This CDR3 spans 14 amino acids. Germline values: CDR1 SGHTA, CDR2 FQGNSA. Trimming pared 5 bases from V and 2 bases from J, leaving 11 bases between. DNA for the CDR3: TGTGCCAGCAGCGACCGTATTCCCACAGATACGCAGTATTTT. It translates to CASSDRIPTDTQYF.

The CDR3 DNA reads TGTGCCAGCAGTTACTCGATCGGAGGGGGCGCGTATGGCTACACCTTC. Its protein is CASSYSIGGGAYGYTF. This chain joins TRBV6-5 and TRBJ1-2, with 7 positions matching TRBD1. With 0 bases clipped from V and 5 bases from J, the junction kept 9 bases outside the gene matches. Germline loops: CDR1 MNHEY, CDR2 SVGAGI. The CDR3 runs to 16 residues.

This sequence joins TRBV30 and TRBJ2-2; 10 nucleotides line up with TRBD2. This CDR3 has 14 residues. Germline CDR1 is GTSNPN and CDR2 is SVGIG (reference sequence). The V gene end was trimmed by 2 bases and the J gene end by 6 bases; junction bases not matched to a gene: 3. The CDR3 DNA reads TGTGCCTGGAGTCCGGGACTAGCGCCCGGGGAGCTGTTTTTT. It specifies CAWSPGLAPGELFF.